The T cell receptor beta chain under discussion was sequenced for a study of PD-L1 blockade in urothelial cancer. Study-wide findings and caveats: More expansion of tumor-associated blood clones, seen at 3 weeks, marked durable-benefit patients.

Germline V CDR1 and CDR2: MNHEY, SMNVEV (reference sequence). V was cut by 4 bases and J by 7 bases, with 23 bases left in between. This CDR3 region has 16 residues. Time point of the sample: pretreatment peripheral blood. Note on this clone: Its antigen is unidentified.

Clones were sequenced by immunoSEQ multiplex PCR, and TCRdb holds only the in-frame ones, with some missing. This table has tens of thousands of clones, roughly 86% appearing once. Here the sequenced sample was PBMCs, taken around atezolizumab (anti-PD-L1) treatment. The TCR was taken from a man in his sixties with urothelial cancer. The chain links TRBV27 to TRBJ2-7; a weak D match, TRBD2 (7 bases). The CDR3 region has the DNA TGTGCCAGCAGTTCCCGCGGGCGAGGGGGGGGGTATGAGCAGTACTTC. This gives the protein CASSSRGRGGGYEQYF.